Each of the 21 T cell receptor beta chains below was sequenced from the same sample in a study of blood T cell repertoires in COVID-19. Profiled with immunoSEQ multiplex PCR; TCRdb holds only in-frame clones, not every one. The sample holds roughly 200,000 clones; 80% to 90% are singletons and the top ten take 10% to 15%. The sequenced material came from peripheral blood. Every receptor here comes from a woman older than 75 with COVID-19, enrolled during active disease.

The table lists this clone with a few counts. CDR3 residues: CASSPRTGWTFVYTF. CDR3 sequence (DNA): TGTGCCAGCAGCCCGAGGACAGGGTGGACTTTTGTCTACACCTTC. The rearrangement uses TRBV5-6 and TRBJ1-2, with 8 bases identical to TRBD1. Germline CDR1 and CDR2: SGHDT and YYEEEE. CDR3 length: 15 residues. V dropped 4 bases and J dropped 10; count of bases not matched to a gene: 15.

J is TRBJ2-2 and V is TRBV29-1; 9 bases agree with TRBD1. V gave up 6 bases and J gave up 7 bases; unmatched junction bases: 6. This CDR3 is built from 13 residues. The V gene's germline CDR1 is SQVTM and CDR2 ANQGSEA. CDR3 in amino acids: CSVRTGANGELFF. The CDR3 DNA is TGCAGCGTCCGGACAGGGGCGAACGGGGAGCTGTTTTTT.

The table lists this clone with a count of one. One end of the junction fails to match germline, which may point to a read error. The chain joins TRBV18 to TRBJ1-2, with a tentative D call TRBD1 (6 bases). This CDR3 contains 16 residues. CDR1 and CDR2 from the germline V gene are KGHSH and LQKENI. The chain's CDR3 is CASSPPSQGPNSGYTF. DNA of the CDR3: TGTGCCAGCTCACCGCCGAGTCAGGGGCCAAACTCTGGCTACACCTTC.

The chain uses TRBV5-1 and TRBJ2-5; D is perhaps TRBD2 (6 bases). The CDR3 runs to 12 residues. The germline CDR1 and CDR2 sequences are SGHRS and YFSETQ. V was pared by 4 bases and J by 2 bases, with 6 bases between. The CDR3 nucleotides read TGCGCCAGCAGCGCGGGGCAAGAGACCCAGTACTTC. It specifies CASSAGQETQYF.

The chain joins TRBV9 to TRBJ2-5, with D possibly matching TRBD2 (7 bases). The CDR3 is 15 residues long. The germline V gene has CDR1 SGDLS and CDR2 YYNGEE. Trimming took off 0 bases at V and 1 base at J, with 10 bases between the two ends. For the CDR3, the DNA is TGTGCCAGCAGCGTAGAGGCGGGGGCCCAAGAGACCCAGTACTTC. It encodes CASSVEAGAQETQYF. Full variable domain (remainder filled in from reference TRBV9 and TRBJ2-5): DSGVTQTPKHLITATGQRVTLRCSPRSGDLSVYWYQQSLDQGLQFLIQYYNGEERAKGNILERFSAQQFPDLHSELNLSSLELGDSALYFCASSVEAGAQETQYFGPGTRLLVL.

The V call is TRBV6-5, the J call TRBJ2-3, with TRBD2 matching 8 bases. The CDR3 extends over 15 amino acids. The V gene's germline CDR1 is MNHEY and CDR2 SVGAGI. With V trimmed by 8 bases and J by 1 base, 8 bases remained unmatched. CDR3 nucleotides: TGTGCCAGCTGGGTTCTAGCGGGCCGCACAGATACGCAGTATTTT. Its translation: CASWVLAGRTDTQYF.

In nucleotides, the CDR3 is TGTGCCAGCAGTAGGAGCTCGAACACTGAAGCTTTCTTT. Protein: CASSRSSNTEAFF. The rearrangement joins TRBV27 to TRBJ1-1; no clear D gene. V lost 5 bases and J 1 base, leaving 8 bases between the germline ends. Germline V gene sequence: CDR1 MNHEY, CDR2 SMNVEV (reference sequence). The CDR3 consists of 13 residues.

The chain combines TRBV28 with TRBJ1-4, with 10 nucleotides matching TRBD1. Germline CDR1 and CDR2: MDHEN and SYDVKM. Trimming took 4 bases from V and 4 from J; bases not matched to a gene: 3. The CDR3 is made up of 15 amino acids. The CDR3 protein is CASSSGQGVNEKLFF. In DNA, the CDR3 is TGTGCCAGCAGTTCAGGACAGGGGGTTAATGAAAAACTGTTTTTT.

The J gene is TRBJ1-2, the V gene TRBV9, with D possibly TRBD1 on 6 matching bases. The germline CDR1 and CDR2 sequences are SGDLS and YYNGEE. With 3 bases removed from V and 0 bases from J, the gap between germline ends came to 15 bases. This CDR3 region has 16 residues. The CDR3 sequence is CASSATIGTSNYGYTF. In DNA, the CDR3 is TGTGCCAGCAGCGCCACTATCGGGACATCTAACTATGGCTACACCTTC.

This chain connects TRBV5-1 to TRBJ2-5, with 11 bases aligning to TRBD1. The trim removed 0 bases at V and 5 bases at J, leaving 6 bases unmatched. In germline, CDR1 is SGHRS, CDR2 YFSETQ. The CDR3 spans 16 residues. This CDR3 is CASSLVGTGGMETQYF. The CDR3 DNA reads as TGCGCCAGCAGCTTGGTCGGGACAGGGGGGATGGAGACCCAGTACTTC.

The CDR3 here is CSALNEKLFF. The CDR3 coding sequence is TGCAGCGCCCTCAATGAAAAACTGTTTTTT. The chain employs TRBV29-1 and TRBJ1-4; the D is unclear. This CDR3 has 10 residues. Germline V gives CDR1 SQVTM, CDR2 ANQGSEA. With 7 bases removed from V and 5 bases from J, the gap between germline ends came to 5 bases.

The chain employs TRBV3-1 (or the pseudogene TRBV3-2) and TRBJ2-3; 12 bases agree with TRBD2. There are 16 residues in the CDR3. Per the germline V gene, CDR1 is LGHDT and CDR2 is YNNKEL (reference sequence). After removal of 4 bases from V and 1 base from J, the junction contained 3 bases not matched to a gene. Here the CDR3 reads CASSPRTSGGTDTQYF. In DNA form, the CDR3 reads TGTGCCAGCAGCCCCCGGACTAGCGGGGGCACAGATACGCAGTATTTT.

V and J are TRBV5-1 and TRBJ2-3; D may be TRBD2 (7 bases). This CDR3 region has 16 residues. The germline V gene encodes CDR1 SGHRS and CDR2 YFSETQ. V was shortened by 4 bases and J by 5 bases, with 20 bases between the two germline ends. CDR3 DNA: TGCGCCAGCAGCCTGACTGGGGGGGGCGGAGGAGATACGCAGTATTTT. It is translated as CASSLTGGGGGDTQYF.

This chain connects TRBV7-6 to TRBJ2-5, with 7 bases fitting TRBD1. V was clipped by 4 bases and J by 5 bases; unmatched bases: 10. The CDR3 extends over 15 amino acids. Per the germline V gene, CDR1 is SGHVS and CDR2 is FNYEAQ. Here the CDR3 reads CASSSGQESWETQYF. In nucleotides, the CDR3 is TGTGCCAGCAGCTCCGGACAGGAGAGTTGGGAGACCCAGTACTTC.

The V and J genes are TRBV13 and TRBJ2-1; D perhaps matches TRBD2 (6 bases). There are 16 residues in the CDR3. The germline CDR1 and CDR2 sequences are PRHDT and FYEKMQ (reference sequence). Trimming left V 6 bases short and J 0 bases short, with 15 bases between. The CDR3 coding sequence is TGTGCCAGCAGTTACCTAGCGCTTAGCTCCTACAATGAGCAGTTCTTC. This codes for CASSYLALSSYNEQFF.

The chain uses TRBV6-5 and TRBJ2-1; 9 nucleotides align to TRBD1. The CDR3 extends over 13 amino acids. Germline values: CDR1 MNHEY, CDR2 SVGAGI. V lost 7 bases to trimming and J lost 5 bases; unmatched junction nucleotides: 3. CDR3 amino acids: CASTGTGNNEQFF. The DNA for the CDR3 is TGTGCCAGCACCGGGACAGGGAACAATGAGCAGTTCTTC.

The chain employs TRBV19 and TRBJ2-3; 7 bases are shared with TRBD1. The germline CDR1 and CDR2 sequences are LNHDA and SQIVND (reference sequence). The CDR3 spans 15 residues. V gave up 5 bases and J gave up 2 bases; unmatched junction bases: 7. CDR3 coding DNA: TGTGCCAGTAGTTCACCCGGGACAGTCACAGATACGCAGTATTTT. This encodes CASSSPGTVTDTQYF. Based on the CDR3 plus reference TRBV19 and TRBJ2-3, the full variable domain is DGGITQSPKYLFRKEGQNVTLSCEQNLNHDAMYWYRQDPGQGLRLIYYSQIVNDFQKGDIAEGYSVSREKKESFPLTVTSAQKNPTAFYLCASSSPGTVTDTQYFGPGTRLTVL.

The chain carries TRBV27 and TRBJ2-7; 10 bases fit TRBD1. The CDR3 length is 14 residues. The V segment lost 0 bases and the J segment 6 bases; nucleotides outside the gene matches: 2. Germline V gene sequence: CDR1 MNHEY, CDR2 SMNVEV (reference sequence). Written as DNA, the CDR3 is TGTGCCAGCAGTTTATCTTGGACAGGGGGCGAGCAGTACTTC. It translates to CASSLSWTGGEQYF.

The rearrangement joins TRBV5-1 to TRBJ2-1; 8 nucleotides line up with TRBD2. After removal of 0 bases from V and 7 bases from J, the junction contained 3 bases not matched to a gene. The CDR3 is made up of 14 amino acids. Germline V gene data show CDR1 as SGHRS and CDR2 as YFSETQ. DNA of the CDR3: TGCGCCAGCAGCTTGGCGGGGGGGACGAATGAGCAGTTCTTC. Protein product: CASSLAGGTNEQFF.

The chain recombines TRBV19 with TRBJ1-5; D uncertain. Germline CDR1 LNHDA, CDR2 SQIVND (reference sequence). The CDR3 runs 16 residues. The V gene lost 4 bases and the J gene lost 2 bases, with 15 bases spanning the gap. CDR3 amino acids: CASSTSGRRGNQPQHF. CDR3 DNA: TGTGCCAGTAGTACTTCGGGTAGGAGAGGCAATCAGCCCCAGCATTTT.

V is TRBV15 and J is TRBJ2-1; 14 bases align to TRBD2. V trimming: 5 bases; J trimming: 4 bases; junction bases outside the gene matches: 10. The CDR3 extends over 18 amino acids. Per the germline V gene, CDR1 is LNHNV and CDR2 is YYDKDF (reference sequence). The CDR3 coding sequence is TGTGCCACCAGCCTCCCCTCGGGACTAGCGGGGGTATACAATGAGCAGTTCTTC. As protein: CATSLPSGLAGVYNEQFF.